This section outlines one T cell receptor beta chain sequence together with its context. Its antigen is not identified. This sample was taken from a study of cytomegalovirus exposure and HLA in healthy donors. Whole-study context: Within an early data release were about 85 million unique TCRs drawn from HLA-typed donors.

Study-wide points: There were reportedly fewer N-insertions in an Asian-associated ancestry cluster than the approximately 630-donor mean, in a later analysis. In a later analysis, a missense DCLRE1C variant was linked to TCR beta V- and J-gene trimming.

The PCR had 60 Vbeta and 13 Jbeta primers. Data came from immunoSEQ multiplex PCR; TCRdb stores just in-frame clones and leaves some out. The data contain over 85,000 clones, roughly three quarters of them singletons. The sequence was obtained from a middle-aged woman in good health and CMV-seronegative. Sequenced sample: PBMCs.

This CDR3 reads CASSQGVYGYTF. For the CDR3, the DNA is TGCGCCAGCAGCCAAGGCGTTTATGGCTACACCTTC. The chain is built from TRBV4-1 and TRBJ1-2; D remains ambiguous. Germline CDR1 MGHRA, CDR2 YSYEKL. This CDR3 is 12 amino acids long. Trimming took off 1 base at V and 5 bases at J, with 5 bases between the two ends.